This is a list of T cell receptor beta chains from one sample in a study of shared clonotypes between healthy human individuals. Assay: immunoSEQ multiplex PCR; the TCRdb copy retains only in-frame clones and omits some. The sample records about 2 million clones, approximately 94% being singletons. Sequenced input: naive CD8+ T cells sorted from blood. These receptors all stem from a man aged 18 to 29 in good health. CDR3s include the opening cysteine and the closing phenylalanine or tryptophan. Each record gives: V gene, J gene, CDR3 protein.

TRBV19	TRBJ2-7	CASSISGLSYEQYF
TRBV27	TRBJ2-5	CASSLGPDLGTQYF
TRBV28	TRBJ2-5	CASSLSGGQETQYF
TRBV2	TRBJ1-1	CASRGTGSNTEAFF
TRBV6-5	TRBJ1-1	CASSDRGDTEAFF
TRBV13	TRBJ2-7	CASSSPGSYEQYF
TRBV4-2	TRBJ2-7	CASSQDGYEQYF
TRBV7-9	TRBJ2-3	CASSGDRAGTDTQYF
TRBV7-9	TRBJ2-1	CASSWASTWDNEQFF
TRBV7-9	TRBJ2-5	CASSYRQGVLETQYF
TRBV5-1	TRBJ2-1	CASSSWTGYNEQFF
TRBV25-1	TRBJ1-5	CASSGTGLNQPQHF
TRBV19	TRBJ1-1	CASSIRDRNTEAFF
TRBV9	TRBJ2-2	CASSTPGWGNTGELFF
TRBV4-3	TRBJ2-1	CASSQRAGVRNEQFF
TRBV7-2	TRBJ1-3	CASSSRQGAVGNTIYF
TRBV27	TRBJ2-1	CASGALRQHNEQFF
TRBV29-1	TRBJ2-2	CSVELGRLTQDTGELFF
TRBV4-3	TRBJ1-2	CASSQDRTYNYGYTF
TRBV6-5	TRBJ2-7	CASSYSLDSYEQYF
TRBV5-1	TRBJ2-7	CASSLDGAYEQYF
TRBV6-1	TRBJ1-3	CASSEAGGAFSGNTIYF
TRBV6-1	TRBJ1-2	CASSEPGAGYGYTF
TRBV5-1	TRBJ2-1	CASSLGEDLEAVGFF
TRBV13	TRBJ2-5	CASSLVGFQETQYF
TRBV6-5	TRBJ2-7	CASSVGGGSTYEQYF
TRBV11-2	TRBJ2-5	CASSPMGSGETQYF
TRBV13	TRBJ2-2	CASERGSTGELFF
TRBV19	TRBJ2-2	CASSTAWTDYTGELFF
TRBV27	TRBJ1-1	CASSLSADTEAFF
TRBV5-8	TRBJ2-5	CASSIPMGQETQYF
TRBV10-3	TRBJ2-1	CAISEDRDSYNEQFF
TRBV21-1	TRBJ2-7	CASSSDNLTYEQYF
TRBV6-5	TRBJ2-1	CASSSLAGEQFF
TRBV7-6	TRBJ2-1	CASSSSSPFNEQFF
TRBV4-2	TRBJ2-1	CASSQSLSPNEQFF
TRBV11-2	TRBJ2-5	CASSRLRGETQYF
TRBV14	TRBJ2-1	CASTTRRLMGLALNEQFF
TRBV4-3	TRBJ2-1	CASSHLRERPYNEQFF
TRBV6-5	TRBJ2-3	CASSPLAGSTDTQYF
TRBV6-1	TRBJ2-2	CASSEAYPGFSYTGELFF
TRBV27	TRBJ2-2	CASSFTGAGTGELFF
TRBV7-2	TRBJ2-7	CASSLEGTASYEQYF
TRBV5-6	TRBJ2-7	CASSLGFGTGGSEQYF
TRBV6-1	TRBJ2-1	CASSETGYNEQFF
TRBV11-1	TRBJ2-2	CASSPNPGTGDTGELFF
TRBV19	TRBJ2-7	CASSIGLFYEQYF
TRBV7-6	TRBJ2-7	CASSLDFLGGPSQPYEQYF
TRBV7-2	TRBJ1-1	CASSTLMNTEAFF
TRBV4-3	TRBJ2-1	CASSQDRTSGPYNEQFF
TRBV28	TRBJ2-2	CASSLQGDPGELFF
TRBV10-3	TRBJ2-1	CAISALAGDTITYNEQFF
TRBV5-1	TRBJ1-1	CASSLVGQGSRTEAFF
TRBV4-1	TRBJ2-1	CASSQLPGWVNEQFF
TRBV28	TRBJ2-3	CASRLTGVSTDTQYF
TRBV7-9	TRBJ1-1	CASSPRPSHTEAFF
TRBV6-5	TRBJ2-7	CASSYPTSGVYEQYF